This TCR beta chain was recorded in a study of cytomegalovirus exposure and HLA in healthy donors. Turning to the study itself: There were nearly 120 million unique TCR beta sequences, drawn from 150 million to 200 million T cells, in an earlier analysis.

Regarding the study as a whole: Specificity of three CMV-associated chains for CMV antigens was verified in vitro.

The primer mix had 60 Vbeta and 13 Jbeta primers. Data came from immunoSEQ multiplex PCR; TCRdb stores just in-frame clones and leaves some out. The sample has 200,000 to 250,000 clones; roughly 91% are singletons. Turning to this clone: The antigen is not known.

This CDR3 has 13 amino acids. Trimming shortened V by 9 bases and J by 1 base, and 12 bases separated the two germline ends. The germline gives CDR1 LNHDA, CDR2 SQIVND (reference sequence). This chain connects TRBV19 to TRBJ1-1, with D possibly TRBD1 on 6 matching bases. The sample taken for sequencing was PBMCs. This sequence originates from a woman under 30 in good health and CMV-seronegative. CDR3 sequence: CASSDRPNTEAFF. The CDR3 DNA reads TGTGCCAGCTCTGACAGGCCGAACACTGAAGCTTTCTTT.